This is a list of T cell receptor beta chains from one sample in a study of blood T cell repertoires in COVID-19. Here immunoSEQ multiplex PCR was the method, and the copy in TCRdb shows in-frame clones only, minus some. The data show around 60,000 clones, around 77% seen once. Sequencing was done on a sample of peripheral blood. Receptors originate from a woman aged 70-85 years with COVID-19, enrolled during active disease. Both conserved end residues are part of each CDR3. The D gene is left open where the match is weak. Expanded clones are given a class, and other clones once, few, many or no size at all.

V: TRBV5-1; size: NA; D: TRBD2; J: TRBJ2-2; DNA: TGCGCCAGCAGCCCACGAGCGGGGGGGCCTTCCGGGGAGCTGTTTTTT; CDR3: CASSPRAGGPSGELFF
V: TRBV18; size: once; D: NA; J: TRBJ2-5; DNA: TGTGCCAGCTCATCGGAAGAGACCCAGTACTTC; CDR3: CASSSEETQYF
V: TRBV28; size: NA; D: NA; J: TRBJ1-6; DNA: TGTGCCAGCAGTCTTAGCTCCTATAATTCACCCCTCCACTTT; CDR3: CASSLSSYNSPLHF
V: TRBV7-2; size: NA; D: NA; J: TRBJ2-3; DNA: TGTGCCAGCAGCTTTTTGCTGCAGGGGACGCAGTATTTT; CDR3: CASSFLLQGTQYF
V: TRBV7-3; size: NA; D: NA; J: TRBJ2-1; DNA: TGTGCCAGCAGCTTGGGACTGGGAAATGAGCAGTTCTTC; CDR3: CASSLGLGNEQFF
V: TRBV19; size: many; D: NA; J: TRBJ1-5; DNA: TGTGCCAGTACCTTTAGCAATCAGCCCCAGCATTTT; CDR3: CASTFSNQPQHF
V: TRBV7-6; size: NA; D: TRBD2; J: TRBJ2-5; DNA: TGTGCCAGCAGCTTATTCCGCGGGAGAGGTGGAGAGACCCAGTACTTC; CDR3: CASSLFRGRGGETQYF
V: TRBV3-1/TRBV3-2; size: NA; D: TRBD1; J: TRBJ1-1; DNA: TGTGCCAGCAGCCCCCAGGGAAGAAACAGGGGGCTGGAGCACCGGAACACTGAAGCTTTCTTT; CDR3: CASSPQGRNRGLEHRNTEAFF
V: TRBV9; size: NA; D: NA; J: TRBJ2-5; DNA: TGTGCCAGCAGCGCCTCTCACTCGGCGGGTGAGACCCAGTACTTC; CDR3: CASSASHSAGETQYF
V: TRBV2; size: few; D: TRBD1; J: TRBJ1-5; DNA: TGTGCCAGCAGTACAACCGGGACAGGGGCTCAGCCCCAGCATTTT; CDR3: CASSTTGTGAQPQHF
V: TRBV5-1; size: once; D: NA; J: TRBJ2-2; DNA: TGCGCCAGCAGCCCCGGGACTTCCCCGAACACCGGGGAGCTGTTTTTT; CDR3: CASSPGTSPNTGELFF
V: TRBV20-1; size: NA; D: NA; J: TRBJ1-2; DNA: TGCAGTGCCAGTCGATGGGGGGTGAGCTATGGCTACACCTTC; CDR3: CSASRWGVSYGYTF
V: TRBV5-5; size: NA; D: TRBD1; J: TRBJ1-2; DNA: TGTGCCAGCAGCTTGGGACAGGGGATCCTTGGCTACACCTTC; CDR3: CASSLGQGILGYTF
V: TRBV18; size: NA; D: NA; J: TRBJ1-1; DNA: TGTGCCAGCTCACCGCGACCAGGGTACACTGAAGCTTTCTTT; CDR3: CASSPRPGYTEAFF
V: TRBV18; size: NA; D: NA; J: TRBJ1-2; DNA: TGTGCCAGCTCACGCCCCGGGGGTCCTAAGGGGAATGGCTACACCTTC; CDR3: CASSRPGGPKGNGYTF
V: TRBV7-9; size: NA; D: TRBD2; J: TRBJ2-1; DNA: TGTGCCAGCAGCTTAAGACTAGCGGGGGGGGTCCGCAATGAGCAGTTCTTC; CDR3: CASSLRLAGGVRNEQFF
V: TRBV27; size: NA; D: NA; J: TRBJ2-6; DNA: TGTGCCAGCAGTTGGGGCAGTGGGGCCAACGTCCTGACTTTC; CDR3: CASSWGSGANVLTF
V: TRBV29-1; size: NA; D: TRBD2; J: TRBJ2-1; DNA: TGCAGCGTTCGGGGGTTAGCGGGAGTAAAAGTGCAGTTCTTC; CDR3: CSVRGLAGVKVQFF
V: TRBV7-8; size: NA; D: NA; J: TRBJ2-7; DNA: TGTGCCAGCAGATTGGGGCTCCTAGCGTCTGGGGAGCAGTACTTC; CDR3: CASRLGLLASGEQYF
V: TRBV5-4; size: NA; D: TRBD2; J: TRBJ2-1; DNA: TGTGCCAGCAGCTTGGTAGCGGGGGGAGGTGAGCAGTTCTTC; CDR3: CASSLVAGGGEQFF
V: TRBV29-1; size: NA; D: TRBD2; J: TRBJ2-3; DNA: TGCAGCGTTGAACCTAGCGGTTCCACAGATACGCAGTATTTT; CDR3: CSVEPSGSTDTQYF
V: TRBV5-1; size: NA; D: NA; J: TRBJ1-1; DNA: TGCGCCAGCAGGCTGAACTGGAACACTGAAGCTTTCTTT; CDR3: CASRLNWNTEAFF
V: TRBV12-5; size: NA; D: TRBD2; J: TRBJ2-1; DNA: TGTGCTAGTGGTTTGGTACGGGGGTGGGAGGGATGGAATGAGCAGTTCTTC; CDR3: CASGLVRGWEGWNEQFF
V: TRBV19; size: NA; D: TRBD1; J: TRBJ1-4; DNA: TGTGCCAGTAGTCCGACCGGGACAGGGGGCGGAGGTAATGAAAAACTGTTTTTT; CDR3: CASSPTGTGGGGNEKLFF
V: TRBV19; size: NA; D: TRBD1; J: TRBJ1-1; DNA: TGTGCCAGTAGTGTGACAGGGATGAACACTGAAGCTTTCTTT; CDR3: CASSVTGMNTEAFF
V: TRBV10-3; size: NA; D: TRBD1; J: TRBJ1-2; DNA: TGTGCCATCAGTGGAAGCTCGGGACAGGGCTTGGAAGGCTACACCTTC; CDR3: CAISGSSGQGLEGYTF
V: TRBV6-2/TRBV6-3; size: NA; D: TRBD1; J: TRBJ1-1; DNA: TGTGCCAGCACCCCGGCAGGGGGCGTTTTCACTGAAGCTTTCTTT; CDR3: CASTPAGGVFTEAFF
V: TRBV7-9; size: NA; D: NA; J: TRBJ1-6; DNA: TGTGCCAGCAGCTTCGAGAATTCACCCCTCCACTTT; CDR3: CASSFENSPLHF
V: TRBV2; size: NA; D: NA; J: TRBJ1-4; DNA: TGTGCCAGCAACCTTCGGGGGGGAAATGAAAAACTGTTTTTT; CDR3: CASNLRGGNEKLFF
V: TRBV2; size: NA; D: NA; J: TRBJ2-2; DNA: TGTGCCAGCAGTGTGGGAGGGGGCACCGGGGAGCTGTTTTTT; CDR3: CASSVGGGTGELFF
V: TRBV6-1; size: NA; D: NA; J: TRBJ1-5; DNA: TGTGCCAGCAGTGAACTGCGTAGCAATCAGCCCCAGCATTTT; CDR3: CASSELRSNQPQHF
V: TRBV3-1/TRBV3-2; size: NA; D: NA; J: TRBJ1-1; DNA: TGTGCCAGCAGCCGAGTGGGCCGGACTGAAGCTTTCTTT; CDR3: CASSRVGRTEAFF
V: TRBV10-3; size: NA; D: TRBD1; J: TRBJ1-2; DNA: TGTGCCATCAGTGAGTGGGGACAGGGAGCTAACTATGGCTACACCTTC; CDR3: CAISEWGQGANYGYTF
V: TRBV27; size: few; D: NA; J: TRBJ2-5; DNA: TGTGCCAGCAGTTTACCCCACTGGGCGCCCCAAGAGACCCAGTACTTC; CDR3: CASSLPHWAPQETQYF
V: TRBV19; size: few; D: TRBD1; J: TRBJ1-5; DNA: TGTGCCAGTAGTGATCCAGGGGGCAGGAGGGGTCAGCCCCAGCATTTT; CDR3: CASSDPGGRRGQPQHF
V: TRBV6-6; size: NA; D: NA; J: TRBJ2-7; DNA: TGTGCCAGCAGTTTACCGGGGACCTACGAGCAGTACTTC; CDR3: CASSLPGTYEQYF
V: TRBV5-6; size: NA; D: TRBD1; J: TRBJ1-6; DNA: TGTGCCAGCAGCTTGGTGACAGGGGGTAATTCACCCCTCCACTTT; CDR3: CASSLVTGGNSPLHF
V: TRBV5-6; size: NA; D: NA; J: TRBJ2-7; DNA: TGTGCCAGCAGCTTCGGGGACTACGAGCAGTACTTC; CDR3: CASSFGDYEQYF
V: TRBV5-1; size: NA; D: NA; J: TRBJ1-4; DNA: TGCGCCAGCAGCTTGGGGTCGGACAGTAATGAAAAACTGTTTTTT; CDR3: CASSLGSDSNEKLFF
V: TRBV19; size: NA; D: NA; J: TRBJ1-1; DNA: TGTGCCAGTAGTTTGAGCATGAACACTGAAGCTTTCTTT; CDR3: CASSLSMNTEAFF
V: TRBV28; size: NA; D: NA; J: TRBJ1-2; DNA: TGTGCCAGCCAAACCACAGGGTCCAACTATGGCTACACCTTC; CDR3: CASQTTGSNYGYTF
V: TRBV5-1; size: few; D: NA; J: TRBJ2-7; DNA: TGCGCCAGCAGCTTAACCACGGGGTCCTACGAGCAGTACTTC; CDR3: CASSLTTGSYEQYF
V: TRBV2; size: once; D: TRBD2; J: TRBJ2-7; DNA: TGTGCCAGCATTGCGGGGGGAAGGAACGAGCAGTACTTC; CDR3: CASIAGGRNEQYF
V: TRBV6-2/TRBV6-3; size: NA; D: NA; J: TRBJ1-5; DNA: TGTGCCAGCAGCCCCGGACAGAGTTATAATCAGCCCCAGCATTTT; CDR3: CASSPGQSYNQPQHF
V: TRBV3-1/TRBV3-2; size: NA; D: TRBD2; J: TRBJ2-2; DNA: TGTGCCAGCAGCCCGGGACTAGCGGGAACCACCGGGGAGCTGTTTTTT; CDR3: CASSPGLAGTTGELFF
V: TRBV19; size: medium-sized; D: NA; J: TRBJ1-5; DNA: TGTGCCAGTAGGGCTAGCAATCAGCCCCAGCATTTT; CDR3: CASRASNQPQHF
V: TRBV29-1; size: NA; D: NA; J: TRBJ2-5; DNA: TGCAGCGCAACCGCCGCGTACCAAGAGACCCAGTACTTC; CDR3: CSATAAYQETQYF
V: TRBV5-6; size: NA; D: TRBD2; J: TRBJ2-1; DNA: TGTGCCAGCAGCTTGGGCCTAGCGGGCCCCTACAATGAGCAGTTCTTC; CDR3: CASSLGLAGPYNEQFF
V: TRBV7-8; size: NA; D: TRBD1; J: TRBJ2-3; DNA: TGTGCCAGCAGCTTCACCGGGACCAGGGGGCCAGATACGCAGTATTTT; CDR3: CASSFTGTRGPDTQYF
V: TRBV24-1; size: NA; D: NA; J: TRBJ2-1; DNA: TGTGCCACCAGTGATAAAAAGGACTGGAATTACAATGAGCAGTTCTTC; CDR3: CATSDKKDWNYNEQFF
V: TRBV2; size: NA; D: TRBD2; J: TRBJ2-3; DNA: TGTGCCAGCAGCTGGCCTAGCGGGGGAAGCACAGATACGCAGTATTTT; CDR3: CASSWPSGGSTDTQYF
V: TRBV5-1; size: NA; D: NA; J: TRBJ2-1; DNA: TGCGCCAGCAGCTTGGGGGGCTCACCGTACAATGAGCAGTTCTTC; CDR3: CASSLGGSPYNEQFF
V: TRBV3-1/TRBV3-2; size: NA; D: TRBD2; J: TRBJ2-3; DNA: TGTGCCAGCAGCCAATGGAGTAGCGGGAGGGCCTGGGATACGCAGTATTTT; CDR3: CASSQWSSGRAWDTQYF
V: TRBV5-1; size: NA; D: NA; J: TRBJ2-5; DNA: TGCGCCAGCAGCTTGGTCGGTGGACAGCAAGAGACCCAGTACTTC; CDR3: CASSLVGGQQETQYF
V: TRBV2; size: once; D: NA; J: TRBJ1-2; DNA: TGTGCCAGCATCGGGGAATTGGGCTATGGCTACACCTTC; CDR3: CASIGELGYGYTF